What follows describes a single T cell receptor (beta chain). This specimen belongs to a study of blood T cell repertoires in COVID-19. Overall study context: The United States, Italy and Spain were the sources of the acute and convalescent COVID-19 samples. T cells, B-cell-depleted T cells, or PBMCs provided the cDNA or gDNA that served as material.

Study processing details: It was from reference gene primer amplification that nucleated cell counts were estimated. Sequencing was performed with immunoSEQ multiplex PCR; in TCRdb, only in-frame clones are kept and a portion is missing. D and trimming were read from the DNA, whereas the V and J calls and clone size are those reported in that table. The sample comprises about 210,000 clones, about 86% of which are singletons, and roughly 2.9% rests with the top ten. V trimming: 5 bases; J trimming: 4 bases; junction bases outside the gene matches: 14. Germline CDR1 reads LNHDA; CDR2 reads SQIVND (reference sequence). The CDR3 is made up of 18 amino acids.

The sequenced sample was peripheral blood. The clonotype was recovered from a man aged 45 to 65 with active or convalescent COVID-19. V is TRBV19 and J is TRBJ2-3; 11 positions match TRBD2. Here the CDR3 reads CASSPGLADLREPDTQYF. The CDR3 coding sequence is TGTGCCAGTAGTCCGGGACTAGCGGATCTGAGGGAGCCAGATACGCAGTATTTT.